This T cell receptor (beta chain) derives from a study of T-cell reconstitution after alpha-beta-depleted transplantation in children. The TCRbeta library incorporated unique molecular identifiers. TCRdb processed the PCR reads anew with MiXCR; each CDR3 protein has one entry. The data contain about 230,000 distinct CDR3 sequences, about 8.8% of them singletons. In this sample, this clonotype turned up many times. The CDR3 length is 13 residues. Per the germline V gene, CDR1 is KGHDR and CDR2 is SFDVKD. V was pared by 7 bases and J by 2 bases, with 10 bases between. The TCR comes from a human donor who donated a stem cell graft to a child with SCID. J is TRBJ2-5 and V is TRBV24-1; unclear D gene. Sequencing used PBMCs from the stem cell graft donor, obtained from the stem cell graft. As DNA, the CDR3 is TGTGCCACCAGCTCTGTGGGGCAAGAGACCCAGTACTTC. Translating it yields CATSSVGQETQYF.